This is a list of T cell receptor beta chains from one sample in a study of read filtering for tumor transcriptome and immune sequencing. One entry per CDR3 protein results from TCRdb running MiXCR on the reads. Seen here are some 38,000 distinct CDR3 sequences, 14% observed once, and the top ten hold around 7.3%. The specimen was a population of CD138-negative cells sorted from bone marrow. The origin of the receptors is a donor older than 35 with multiple myeloma. Both conserved end residues are part of each CDR3. Each record gives: CDR3 DNA, CDR3 protein, D gene, J gene, clone size, V gene. D genes are given only for firm matches. Sizes are listed as once, few or many counts, or a class when the clone is expanded.

TGTGCCAGCAGTTATGAAGGCGGACCCTACGAGCAGTACTTC	CASSYEGGPYEQYF	.	TRBJ2-7	many	TRBV6-6
TGTGCCAGCAGCTTGGGGAGCGTCTCCTACAATGAGCAGTTCTTC	CASSLGSVSYNEQFF	.	TRBJ2-1	many	TRBV5-5
TGTGCCAGCTCATCCAGATTAGCCAAAAACATTCAGTACTTC	CASSSRLAKNIQYF	.	TRBJ2-4	many	TRBV12-3/TRBV12-4
TGTGCCAGCAGTTTAGCCAGCCCAGCTAACTATGGCTACACCTTC	CASSLASPANYGYTF	.	TRBJ1-2	many	TRBV12-3/TRBV12-4
TGCAGTGCTAGAGATGTAGGAGTTTGGAATTCACCCCTCCACTTT	CSARDVGVWNSPLHF	.	TRBJ1-6	many	TRBV20-1
TGCAGCGTTCAAGGACTAGCGAACACCGGGGAGCTGTTTTTT	CSVQGLANTGELFF	TRBD2	TRBJ2-2	many	TRBV29-1
TGTGCCACCAGTGACCGATACACCGGTGGGCCCCAGCATTTT	CATSDRYTGGPQHF	.	TRBJ1-5	many	TRBV24-1
TGTGCCAGCAGTTGGGGAGGGGCGGTGAACACTGAAGCTTTCTTT	CASSWGGAVNTEAFF	.	TRBJ1-1	many	TRBV6-5
TGCGCCAGCACCGACCTTGGCTCTGGAAACACCATATATTTT	CASTDLGSGNTIYF	.	TRBJ1-3	many	TRBV5-1
TGTGCCTGGAGTGTACGCGGGGGTTGGAAGCCCCAGCATTTT	CAWSVRGGWKPQHF	.	TRBJ1-5	many	TRBV30
TGTGCCAGCAGCGAGACAAGGGGTAATGAAAAACTGTTTTTT	CASSETRGNEKLFF	.	TRBJ1-4	many	TRBV5-6